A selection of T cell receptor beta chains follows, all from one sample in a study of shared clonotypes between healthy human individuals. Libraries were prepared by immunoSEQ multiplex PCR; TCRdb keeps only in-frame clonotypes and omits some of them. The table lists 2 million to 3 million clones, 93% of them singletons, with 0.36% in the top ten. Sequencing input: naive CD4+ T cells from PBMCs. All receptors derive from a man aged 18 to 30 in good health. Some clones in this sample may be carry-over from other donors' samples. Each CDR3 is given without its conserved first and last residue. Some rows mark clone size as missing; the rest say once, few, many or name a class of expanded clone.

cdr3_aa: ASSLAVSTDTQY; clone_size: .; j_call: TRBJ2-3; v_call: TRBV5-1
cdr3_aa: ASSTSGSYNEQF; clone_size: .; j_call: TRBJ2-1; v_call: TRBV9
cdr3_aa: ASSLLDRVGTEAF; clone_size: .; j_call: TRBJ1-1; v_call: TRBV28
cdr3_aa: ASSFRPGQGRQEGYEQY; clone_size: .; j_call: TRBJ2-7; v_call: TRBV5-1
cdr3_aa: ASSPSGGYEQY; clone_size: .; j_call: TRBJ2-7; v_call: TRBV5-1
cdr3_aa: ASSLDNANTGELF; clone_size: .; j_call: TRBJ2-2; v_call: TRBV7-9
cdr3_aa: ASSNRALDQPQH; clone_size: .; j_call: TRBJ1-5; v_call: TRBV19
cdr3_aa: ASSPGQGNEQY; clone_size: .; j_call: TRBJ2-7; v_call: TRBV28
cdr3_aa: SVGGLAANLYNEQF; clone_size: .; j_call: TRBJ2-1; v_call: TRBV29-1
cdr3_aa: ASRGRGDPNYGYT; clone_size: .; j_call: TRBJ1-2; v_call: TRBV27
cdr3_aa: ASSQIGGRETGELF; clone_size: .; j_call: TRBJ2-2; v_call: TRBV23-1
cdr3_aa: ASSINHGGGELF; clone_size: few; j_call: TRBJ2-2; v_call: TRBV9
cdr3_aa: ASRSAGPYYEQY; clone_size: .; j_call: TRBJ2-7; v_call: TRBV6-1
cdr3_aa: ASSITGQRPRY; clone_size: .; j_call: TRBJ2-7; v_call: TRBV6-5
cdr3_aa: ASSSSGRATDTQY; clone_size: .; j_call: TRBJ2-3; v_call: TRBV5-1
cdr3_aa: ASTKRGVNEKLF; clone_size: .; j_call: TRBJ1-4; v_call: TRBV6-5
cdr3_aa: ASSQAIRGASYNSPLH; clone_size: .; j_call: TRBJ1-6; v_call: TRBV4-3